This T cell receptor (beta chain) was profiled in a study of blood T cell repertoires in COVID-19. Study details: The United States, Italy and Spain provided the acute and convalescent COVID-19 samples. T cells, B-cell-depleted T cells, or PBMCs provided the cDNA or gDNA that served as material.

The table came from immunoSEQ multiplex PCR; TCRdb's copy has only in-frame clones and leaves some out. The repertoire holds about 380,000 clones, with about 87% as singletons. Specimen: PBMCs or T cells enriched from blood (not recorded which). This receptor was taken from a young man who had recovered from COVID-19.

Here the CDR3 reads CASSEGGLETQYF. DNA of the CDR3: TGTGCCAGCAGCGAGGGGGGGTTAGAGACCCAGTACTTC. The genes are TRBV6-5 and TRBJ2-5; D possibly corresponds to TRBD2 (7 bases). This CDR3 is 13 amino acids long. With 6 bases removed from V and 4 bases from J, the gap between germline ends came to 12 bases. The germline CDR1 and CDR2 sequences are MNHEY and SVGAGI.